This T cell receptor (beta chain) was sequenced in a study of vaccination effects on CD4 cells after COVID-19. Study-wide results and caveats: No early post-infection timepoints were available in the study, which also included few convalescent patients.

On this clone itself: Its antigen is still unknown.

Some clones are missing from TCRdb's copy, which holds only in-frame ones; the method was immunoSEQ multiplex PCR. Altogether roughly 46,000 clones are present, around 74% being singletons, with the ten largest covering 5.4%. After more than 9 days in culture, the CD4+ T cells were isolated. This individual tested PCR-positive for SARS-CoV-2 infection between March and December 2020. Subjects were given two BNT162b2 or mRNA-1273 vaccine doses. Fresh IL-2-containing medium replaced half the medium on days 3 and 7. V was shortened by 1 base and J by 5 bases, with 3 bases between the two germline ends. Germline values: CDR1 MDHEN, CDR2 SYDVKM. This CDR3 has 12 residues.

V is TRBV28 and J is TRBJ1-5; D is unclear. This clonotype originated in a human donor who had a prior SARS-CoV-2 infection. Specimen: CD4+ T cells from PBMCs cultured without peptide, collected after COVID-19 vaccination. The CDR3 sequence is CASSLFDQPQHF. The CDR3 DNA sequence: TGTGCCAGCAGTTTATTTGATCAGCCCCAGCATTTT.